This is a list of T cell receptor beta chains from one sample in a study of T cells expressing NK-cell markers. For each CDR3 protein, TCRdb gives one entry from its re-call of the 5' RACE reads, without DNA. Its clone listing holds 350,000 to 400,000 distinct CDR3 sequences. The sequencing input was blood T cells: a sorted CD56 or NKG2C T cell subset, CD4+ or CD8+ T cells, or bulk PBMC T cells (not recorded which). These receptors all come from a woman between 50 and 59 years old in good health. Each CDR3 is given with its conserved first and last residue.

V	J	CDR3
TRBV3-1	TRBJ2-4	CASSPQVDFRKNIQYF
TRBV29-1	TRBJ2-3	CSVTPRTSSGGDTQYF
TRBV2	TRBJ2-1	CASSEGSSSYNEQFF
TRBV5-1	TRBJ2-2	CASSFGWGQNTGELFF
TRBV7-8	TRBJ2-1	CASSLGLAQNEQFF
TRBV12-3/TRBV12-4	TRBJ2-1	CASSRGQGHNEQFF
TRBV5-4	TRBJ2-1	CASSLPLANGEQFF
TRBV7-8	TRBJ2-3	CASSSRTSGRDTQYF
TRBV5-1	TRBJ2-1	CASSYGGREQFF
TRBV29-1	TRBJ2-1	CSVARVNEQFF
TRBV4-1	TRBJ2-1	CASSQTILAGGSYNEQFF
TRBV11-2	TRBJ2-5	CASSLQGSRRETQYF
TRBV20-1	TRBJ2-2	CSASRLASNTGELFF
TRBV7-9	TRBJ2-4	CASSSRDLAKNIQYF
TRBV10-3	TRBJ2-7	CAISFEQTSGQYF